There are a few counts of the clone carrying this TCR beta chain. Antigen unknown. Every one of the patients relapsed after autologous stem cell transplantation (brentuximab vedotin exposure was variable). This sample was taken from a study of PD-1 blockade in classical Hodgkin lymphoma. Produced via immunoSEQ multiplex PCR; TCRdb's table is partial and in-frame only. The sample includes tens of thousands of clones, about 92% of them seen just once. Study-level results: Reports indicated that newly diagnosed patients had lower baseline TCR diversity than healthy donors did.

The TCR sequence derives from a human donor with classical Hodgkin lymphoma. The sample in question was peripheral blood mononuclear cells (PBMCs), obtained at baseline.

CDR3 DNA: TGTGCCAGCAGCCCCTTGGGACTAGAAAAACTGTTTTTT. Amino acid sequence: CASSPLGLEKLFF. The rearrangement links TRBV11-2 to TRBJ1-4; D might be TRBD1 (5 bases). Germline-derived CDR1 and CDR2 are SGHAT and FQNNGV. CDR3 size: 13 residues. Trimming took off 5 bases at V and 8 bases at J, with 12 bases between the two ends.